This T cell receptor (beta chain) comes out of a study of control samples from healthy donors and cancer patients. Sequencing used immunoSEQ multiplex PCR; TCRdb keeps in-frame clones, though not all of them. The sample carries over 150,000 clones, approximately 94% recorded once. Germline V lookup: CDR1 MNHNY, CDR2 SVGAGI (reference sequence). This CDR3 has 14 amino acids. The V gene lost 2 bases and the J gene lost 7 bases, with 11 bases spanning the gap. The sample comprised blood. This chain joins TRBV6-6 and TRBJ1-4, with D tentatively TRBD1 (6 bases). This clonotype was sampled from a woman aged 18-29 years in good health. In nucleotides, the CDR3 is TGTGCCAGCAGTTACCGGGACACCTTTGAAAAACTGTTTTTT. Translated, it gives CASSYRDTFEKLFF.